This T cell receptor beta chain was documented in a study of T cells in Graves' hyperthyroidism and ophthalmopathy. This clonotype has a count of ten or more. The CDR3 runs to 13 residues. Trimming removed 5 bases from V and 2 bases from J; junction bases left unmatched: 4. In germline, CDR1 is DFQATT, CDR2 SNEGSKA (reference sequence). The investigators amplified TCR beta CDR3 regions from RNA transcripts. The HTBI set primed first-round TCR CDR3 RT-PCR. TCRdb re-called the multiplex PCR reads through MiXCR, storing one row per CDR3 protein. Of nearly 600,000 distinct CDR3 sequences listed, about 14% are singletons.

V usage is TRBV20-1 and J usage is TRBJ2-7; 9 positions match TRBD1. The sequencing input was blood. The receptor was derived from a young woman with Graves' ophthalmopathy. The CDR3 bases are TGCAGTGCTCTCCGGGACAGGGCCTACGAGCAGTACTTC. It encodes CSALRDRAYEQYF.